Presented here are 11 T cell receptor beta chains from one specimen sequenced in a study of blood T cell repertoires in COVID-19. This table comes from immunoSEQ multiplex PCR, and its TCRdb copy is limited to in-frame clones, with some not included. The sample records 160,000 or so clones, around 92% being singletons. Sequencing was carried out using peripheral blood. The receptors here all came from a man in his 60s with acute or convalescent COVID-19.

This clone was detected only a few times. The chain recombines TRBV7-8 with TRBJ1-1; D uncertain. Germline CDR1 is SGHVS and CDR2 is FQNEAQ. The germline V and J ends were trimmed by 5 bases and 3 bases, with 10 bases remaining between them. The CDR3 has 13 amino acids. In DNA, the CDR3 is TGTGCCAGCAGCCCGGGGTTAGACACTGAAGCTTTCTTT. Encoded protein: CASSPGLDTEAFF. Using reference TRBV7-8 and TRBJ1-1 for the parts outside the CDR3, the full variable domain is GAGVSQSPRYKVAKRGQDVALRCDPISGHVSLFWYQQALGQGPEFLTYFQNEAQLDKSGLPSDRFFAERPEGSVSTLKIQRTQQEDSAVYLCASSPGLDTEAFFGQGTRLTVV.

This clone occurred a few times. The rearrangement joins TRBV4-1 to TRBJ1-4; D is possibly TRBD1 (5 bases). Germline CDR1 and CDR2: MGHRA and YSYEKL. The length of the CDR3 is 15 residues. The ends were cut back, 4 bases at V and 3 bases at J, with 12 bases in the middle. Here the CDR3 reads CASSRWTNSNEKLFF. The CDR3 DNA is TGCGCCAGCAGCCGCTGGACAAACTCTAATGAAAAACTGTTTTTT.

This rearrangement joins TRBV27 to TRBJ1-2; D not resolved. The CDR3 is 13 residues long. Per the germline V gene, CDR1 is MNHEY and CDR2 is SMNVEV (reference sequence). V was pared by 4 bases and J by 7 bases, with 13 bases between. The CDR3 nucleotides are TGTGCCAGCAGTTCCGGCGGTGGCGGTGGCTACACCTTC. This codes for CASSSGGGGGYTF.

This sequence joins TRBV25-1 and TRBJ1-2; D gene ambiguous. CDR1 and CDR2 from the germline V gene are MGHDK and SYGVNS. Trimming shortened V by 2 bases and J by 6 bases, and 10 bases separated the two germline ends. This CDR3 spans 13 amino acids. The CDR3 sequence: CASSEQVGDGYTF. The CDR3 bases are TGTGCCAGCAGTGAACAGGTGGGAGATGGCTACACCTTC.

CDR3 bases: TGTGCCAGCAGTTACGGGCAGAGCCGTGCAGATACGCAGTATTTT. It codes for CASSYGQSRADTQYF. V and J are TRBV6-5 and TRBJ2-3; D not resolved. Germline CDR1 and CDR2: MNHEY and SVGAGI. The ends were cut back, 2 bases at V and 4 bases at J, with 13 bases in the middle. The CDR3 has 15 residues.

The chain is built from TRBV7-2 and TRBJ2-7; no definite D call. V gave up 2 bases and J gave up 4 bases, with 6 bases separating them. The germline gives CDR1 SGHTA, CDR2 FQGNSA. The CDR3 sequence is 12 residues long. The CDR3, as DNA: TGTGCCAGCAGCTTAACTGGTTACGAGCAGTACTTC. Translation: CASSLTGYEQYF.

J is TRBJ1-3 and V is TRBV2; weak D call: TRBD1 (6 bases). CDR1 is SNHLY and CDR2 is FYNNEI in the germline V gene. V lost 6 bases, J lost 1 base, and 16 bases lay in between. The CDR3 spans 16 residues. The CDR3 is CASRDSPSLSGNTIYF. CDR3 nucleotides: TGTGCCAGCAGGGACAGCCCTTCTCTTTCTGGAAACACCATATATTTT.

The chain joins TRBV7-6 to TRBJ2-1; 7 bases are shared with TRBD1. V lost 5 bases, J lost 9 bases, and 4 bases stayed unmatched. The CDR3 loop spans 12 amino acids. Germline loops: CDR1 SGHVS, CDR2 FNYEAQ. This CDR3 reads CASSEQGSEQFF. CDR3 in DNA: TGTGCCAGCAGCGAACAGGGGAGTGAGCAGTTCTTC.

The chain uses TRBV4-2 and TRBJ2-7; the match to TRBD1 covers 9 bases. The CDR3 is 15 amino acids. Germline V gene data show CDR1 as LGHNA and CDR2 as YNFKEQ. Trimming removed 1 base from V and 4 bases from J; junction bases left unmatched: 5. CDR3 nucleotide sequence: TGTGCCAGCAGCCAAGCGGACAGGGGCAATTACGAGCAGTACTTC. It specifies CASSQADRGNYEQYF.

V and J are TRBV9 and TRBJ2-6; 7 bases are shared with TRBD1. The CDR3 is 18 residues long. Germline V gene lookup returns CDR1 SGDLS and CDR2 YYNGEE. V dropped 4 bases and J dropped 4; count of bases not matched to a gene: 14. The chain's CDR3 is CASSPKGQALRGANVLTF. CDR3 sequence (DNA): TGTGCCAGCAGCCCTAAAGGACAGGCTCTGAGAGGGGCCAACGTCCTGACTTTC.

This clone was recorded a few times. V and J are TRBV11-2 and TRBJ1-1; D remains unclear. This CDR3 is 14 amino acids long. V was shortened by 2 bases and J by 4 bases, with 11 bases between the two germline ends. Germline loops: CDR1 SGHAT, CDR2 FQNNGV. The CDR3, as DNA: TGTGCCAGCAGCTTATTCGAGGGATCCACTGAAGCTTTCTTT. It codes for CASSLFEGSTEAFF.